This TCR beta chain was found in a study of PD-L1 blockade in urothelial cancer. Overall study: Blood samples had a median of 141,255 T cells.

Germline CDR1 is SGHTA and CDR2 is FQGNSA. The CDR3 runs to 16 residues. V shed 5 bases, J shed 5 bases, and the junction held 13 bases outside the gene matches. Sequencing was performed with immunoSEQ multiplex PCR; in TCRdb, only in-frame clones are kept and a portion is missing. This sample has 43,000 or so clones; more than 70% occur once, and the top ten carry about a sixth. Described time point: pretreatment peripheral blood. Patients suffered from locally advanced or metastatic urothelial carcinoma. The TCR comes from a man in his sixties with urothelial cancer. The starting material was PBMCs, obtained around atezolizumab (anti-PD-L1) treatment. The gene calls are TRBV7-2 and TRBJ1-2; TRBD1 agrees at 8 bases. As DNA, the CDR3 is TGTGCCAGCAGCGACCCAAAAGACAGGGGACCGTATGGCTACACCTTC. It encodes CASSDPKDRGPYGYTF.